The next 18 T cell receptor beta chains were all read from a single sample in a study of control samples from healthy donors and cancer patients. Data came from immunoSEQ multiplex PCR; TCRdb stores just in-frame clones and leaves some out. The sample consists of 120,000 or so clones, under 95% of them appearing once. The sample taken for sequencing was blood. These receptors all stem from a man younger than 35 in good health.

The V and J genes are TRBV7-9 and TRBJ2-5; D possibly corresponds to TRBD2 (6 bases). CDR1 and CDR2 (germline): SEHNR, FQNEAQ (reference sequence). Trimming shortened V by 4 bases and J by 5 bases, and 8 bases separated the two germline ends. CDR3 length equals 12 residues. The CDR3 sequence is CASSSGGETQYF. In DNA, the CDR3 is TGTGCCAGCAGCTCAGGAGGGGAGACCCAGTACTTC. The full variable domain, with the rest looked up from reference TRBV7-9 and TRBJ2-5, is DTGVSQNPRHKITKRGQNVTFRCDPISEHNRLYWYRQTLGQGPEFLTYFQNEAQLEKSRLLSDRFSAERPKGSFSTLEIQRTEQGDSAMYLCASSSGGETQYFGPGTRLLVL.

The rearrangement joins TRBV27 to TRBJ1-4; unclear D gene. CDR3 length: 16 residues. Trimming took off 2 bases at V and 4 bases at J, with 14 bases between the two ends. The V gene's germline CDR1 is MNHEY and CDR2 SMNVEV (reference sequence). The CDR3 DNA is TGTGCCAGCAGTTTAAGGAGCTACTCAATTAATGAAAAACTGTTTTTT. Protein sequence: CASSLRSYSINEKLFF. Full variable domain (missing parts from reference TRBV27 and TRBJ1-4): EAQVTQNPRYLITVTGKKLTVTCSQNMNHEYMSWYRQDPGLGLRQIYYSMNVEVTDKGDVPEGYKVSRKEKRNFPLILESPSPNQTSLYFCASSLRSYSINEKLFFGSGTQLSVL.

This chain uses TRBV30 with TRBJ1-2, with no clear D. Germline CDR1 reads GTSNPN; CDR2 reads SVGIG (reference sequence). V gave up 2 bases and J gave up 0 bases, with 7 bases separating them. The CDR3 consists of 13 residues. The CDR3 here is CAWSPNPNYGYTF. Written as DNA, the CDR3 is TGTGCCTGGAGTCCGAATCCTAACTATGGCTACACCTTC.

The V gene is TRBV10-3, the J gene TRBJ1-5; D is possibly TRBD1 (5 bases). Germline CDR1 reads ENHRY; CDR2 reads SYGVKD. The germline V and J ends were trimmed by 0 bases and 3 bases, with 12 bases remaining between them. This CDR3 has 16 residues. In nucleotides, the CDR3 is TGTGCCATCAGTGAGTCTGGACAACCGAACAATCAGCCCCAGCATTTT. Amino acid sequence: CAISESGQPNNQPQHF.

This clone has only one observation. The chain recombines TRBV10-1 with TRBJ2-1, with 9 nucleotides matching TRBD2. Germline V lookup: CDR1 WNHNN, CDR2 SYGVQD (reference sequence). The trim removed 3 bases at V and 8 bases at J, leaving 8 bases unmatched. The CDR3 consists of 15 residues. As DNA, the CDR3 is TGCGCCAGCAGTGACAATAGGCGGGGGGGAGATGAGCAGTTCTTC. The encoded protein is CASSDNRRGGDEQFF.

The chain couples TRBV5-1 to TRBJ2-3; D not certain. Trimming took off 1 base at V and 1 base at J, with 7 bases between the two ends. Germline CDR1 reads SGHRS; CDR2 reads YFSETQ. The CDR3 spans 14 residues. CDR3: CASSLSAGTDTQYF. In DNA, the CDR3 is TGCGCCAGCAGCTTGTCGGCAGGCACAGATACGCAGTATTTT.

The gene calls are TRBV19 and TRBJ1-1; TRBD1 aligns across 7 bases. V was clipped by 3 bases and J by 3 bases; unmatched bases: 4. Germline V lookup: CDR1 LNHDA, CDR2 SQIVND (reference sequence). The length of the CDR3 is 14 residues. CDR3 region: CASSITGDDTEAFF. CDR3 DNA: TGTGCCAGTAGTATTACAGGGGACGACACTGAAGCTTTCTTT.

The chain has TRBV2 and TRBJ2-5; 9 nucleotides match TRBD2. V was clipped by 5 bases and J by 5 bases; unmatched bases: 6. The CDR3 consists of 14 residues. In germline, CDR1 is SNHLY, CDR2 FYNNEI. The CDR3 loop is CASSKSGGLETQYF. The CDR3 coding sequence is TGTGCCAGCAGTAAAAGCGGGGGGTTGGAGACCCAGTACTTC.

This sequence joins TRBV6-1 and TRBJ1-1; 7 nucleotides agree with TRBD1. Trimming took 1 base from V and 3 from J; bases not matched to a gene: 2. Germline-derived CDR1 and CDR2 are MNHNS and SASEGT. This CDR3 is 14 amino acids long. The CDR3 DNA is TGTGCCAGCAGTGAAGGTGACAGGGACACTGAAGCTTTCTTT. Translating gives CASSEGDRDTEAFF.

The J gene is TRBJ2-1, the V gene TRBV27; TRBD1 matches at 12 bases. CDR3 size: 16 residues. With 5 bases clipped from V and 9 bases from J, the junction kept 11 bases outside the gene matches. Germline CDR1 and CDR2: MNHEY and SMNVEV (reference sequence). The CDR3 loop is CASSTSPGQGAGEQFF. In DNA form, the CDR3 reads TGTGCCAGCAGTACCTCCCCGGGACAGGGGGCAGGTGAGCAGTTCTTC.

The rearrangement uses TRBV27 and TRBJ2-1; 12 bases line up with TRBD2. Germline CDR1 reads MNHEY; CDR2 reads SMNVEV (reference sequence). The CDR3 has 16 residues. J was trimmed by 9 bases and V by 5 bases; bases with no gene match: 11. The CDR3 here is CASSLSLAGGKSEQFF. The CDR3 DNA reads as TGTGCCAGCAGTCTTTCACTAGCGGGGGGCAAGAGTGAGCAGTTCTTC.

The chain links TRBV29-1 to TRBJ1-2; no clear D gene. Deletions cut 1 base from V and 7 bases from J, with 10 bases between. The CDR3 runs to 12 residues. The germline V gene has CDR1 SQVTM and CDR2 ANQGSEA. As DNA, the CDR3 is TGCAGCGTTGAAGGTTACAGTCTTGGCTACACCTTC. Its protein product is CSVEGYSLGYTF.

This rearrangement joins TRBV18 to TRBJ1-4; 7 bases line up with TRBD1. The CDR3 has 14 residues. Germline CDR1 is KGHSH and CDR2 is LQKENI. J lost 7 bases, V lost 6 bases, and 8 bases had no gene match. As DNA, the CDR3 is TGTGCCAGCTCCCTGACAGGGTCCGGTGAAAAACTGTTTTTT. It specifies CASSLTGSGEKLFF.

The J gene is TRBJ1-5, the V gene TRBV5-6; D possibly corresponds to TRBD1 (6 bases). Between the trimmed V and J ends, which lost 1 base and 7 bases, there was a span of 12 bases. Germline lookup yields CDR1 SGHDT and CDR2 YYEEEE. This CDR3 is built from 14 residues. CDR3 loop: CASSLLEGVQPQHF. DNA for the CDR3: TGTGCCAGCAGCTTGTTGGAGGGGGTACAGCCCCAGCATTTT.

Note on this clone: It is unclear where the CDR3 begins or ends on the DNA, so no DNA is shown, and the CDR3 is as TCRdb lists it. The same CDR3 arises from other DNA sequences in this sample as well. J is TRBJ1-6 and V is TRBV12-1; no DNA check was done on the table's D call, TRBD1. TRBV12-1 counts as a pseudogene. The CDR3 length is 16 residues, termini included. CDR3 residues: CASSFAQGSRVSPLHF.

CDR3 sequence (DNA): TGTGCCAGCAGATCGGGCACAGGGCTGGACTATGAGCAGTTCTTC. This encodes CASRSGTGLDYEQFF. J is TRBJ2-1 and V is TRBV7-9; a possible D gene is TRBD1 (6 bases). The CDR3 is 15 residues long. Germline V gives CDR1 SEHNR, CDR2 FQNEAQ (reference sequence). Deletions cut 6 bases from V and 8 bases from J, with 20 bases between. The full variable domain, with the rest looked up from reference TRBV7-9 and TRBJ2-1, is DTGVSQNPRHKITKRGQNVTFRCDPISEHNRLYWYRQTLGQGPEFLTYFQNEAQLEKSRLLSDRFSAERPKGSFSTLEIQRTEQGDSAMYLCASRSGTGLDYEQFFGPGTRLTVL.

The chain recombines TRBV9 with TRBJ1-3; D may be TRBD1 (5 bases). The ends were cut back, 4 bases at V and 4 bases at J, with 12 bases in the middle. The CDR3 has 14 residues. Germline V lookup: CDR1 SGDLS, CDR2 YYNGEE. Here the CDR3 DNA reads TGTGCCAGCAGCTCCAGGGCGCCCGGAAACACCATATATTTT. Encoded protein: CASSSRAPGNTIYF.

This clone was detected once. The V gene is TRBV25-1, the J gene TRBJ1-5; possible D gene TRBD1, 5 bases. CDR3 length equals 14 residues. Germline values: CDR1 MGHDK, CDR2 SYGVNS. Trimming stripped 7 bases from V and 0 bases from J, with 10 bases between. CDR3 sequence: CASTDKYSNQPQHF. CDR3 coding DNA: TGTGCCAGCACGGACAAGTATAGCAATCAGCCCCAGCATTTT. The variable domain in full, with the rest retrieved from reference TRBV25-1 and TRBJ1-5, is EADIYQTPRYLVIGTGKKITLECSQTMGHDKMYWYQQDPGMELHLIHYSYGVNSTEKGDLSSESTVSRIRTEHFPLTLESARPSHTSQYLCASTDKYSNQPQHFGDGTRLSIL.